A selection of T cell receptor beta chains follows, all from one sample in a study of OX40 agonist ivuxolimab in advanced cancers. Data came from immunoSEQ multiplex PCR; TCRdb stores just in-frame clones and leaves some out. The repertoire holds approximately 59,000 clones, with around four fifths as singletons. Sequences were derived from CD4+ or CD8+ T cells sorted from blood, sampled in a trial of the OX40 agonist ivuxolimab. These receptors originate from an adult with an advanced solid tumor such as melanoma, head and neck, liver or kidney cancer. The CDR3 runs from the conserved cysteine through the conserved F or W. A D gene is named only where the DNA matches it firmly. Rows may omit the clone size; those that give it use once, few, many or a size class.

J,size,D,V,CDR3,DNA
TRBJ1-2,once,TRBD1,TRBV7-2,CASSLEGEQGVFGGYTF,TGTGCCAGCAGCTTAGAAGGGGAACAGGGGGTTTTCGGCGGCTACACCTTC
TRBJ2-7,.,TRBD2,TRBV7-8,CASSSTAGGATYEQYF,TGTGCCAGCAGCTCAACCGCGGGGGGGGCTACCTACGAGCAGTACTTC
TRBJ2-3,few,TRBD2,TRBV15,CATSIGLATSTDTQYF,TGTGCCACCAGCATCGGACTAGCTACTAGCACAGATACGCAGTATTTT
TRBJ2-5,.,.,TRBV5-8,CASRLLSQWHPQYF,TGTGCCAGCAGGCTGCTCTCCCAATGGCACCCCCAGTACTTC
TRBJ1-2,.,.,TRBV28,CAIHTEPYGYTF,TGTGCCATCCACACGGAACCCTATGGCTACACCTTC
TRBJ1-3,.,.,TRBV7-2,CASSLGGTGNTIYF,TGTGCCAGCAGCTTAGGGGGAACTGGAAACACCATATATTTT
TRBJ2-3,.,.,TRBV7-8,CASTQGSTDTQYF,TGTGCCAGCACCCAAGGGAGCACAGATACGCAGTATTTT
TRBJ2-5,.,TRBD2,TRBV19,CASSLSGGGGETQYF,TGTGCCAGTAGTCTTAGCGGGGGAGGTGGAGAGACCCAGTACTTC
TRBJ1-1,.,.,TRBV18,CASSPPWSERTEAFF,TGTGCCAGCTCACCACCGTGGAGCGAACGCACTGAAGCTTTCTTT
TRBJ1-1,few,.,TRBV5-1,CASKPPGVRLNTEAFF,TGCGCCAGCAAACCACCTGGGGTCAGGCTAAACACTGAAGCTTTCTTT
TRBJ1-4,.,.,TRBV6-5,CASSYSFGTNEKLFF,TGTGCCAGCAGTTACTCGTTCGGGACTAATGAAAAACTGTTTTTT
TRBJ2-7,.,.,TRBV6-1,CASSLTTQGHEQYF,TGTGCCAGCAGTCTTACGACACAGGGCCACGAGCAGTACTTC
TRBJ1-2,.,TRBD1,TRBV6-5,CASSYGQGINYGYTF,TGTGCCAGCAGTTACGGACAGGGGATAAACTATGGCTACACCTTC
TRBJ2-3,.,.,TRBV19,CASSAGPQTDTQYF,TGTGCCAGTAGTGCGGGACCCCAGACAGATACGCAGTATTTT
TRBJ1-4,.,.,TRBV6-1,CASTTRADGGEKLFF,TGTGCCAGCACCACCCGGGCCGACGGAGGGGAAAAACTGTTTTTT
TRBJ1-4,.,.,TRBV5-4,CASSSRTAATNEKLFF,TGTGCCAGCAGCTCTAGGACGGCAGCAACTAATGAAAAACTGTTTTTT
TRBJ2-1,once,TRBD1,TRBV18,CASSLPGQGAGEQFF,TGTGCCAGCTCACTTCCGGGACAGGGGGCTGGTGAGCAGTTCTTC
TRBJ2-2,.,.,TRBV6-5,CASSSSNTGELFF,TGTGCCAGCAGTTCTAGCAACACCGGGGAGCTGTTTTTT
TRBJ2-7,.,TRBD1,TRBV5-6,CASSLEGTGFREQYF,TGTGCCAGCAGCTTGGAGGGGACAGGTTTTCGAGAGCAGTACTTC
TRBJ2-7,.,TRBD1,TRBV4-1,CASSPRDSRLAQYF,TGCGCCAGCAGCCCCAGGGACAGCCGTCTCGCGCAGTACTTC
TRBJ2-5,.,.,TRBV2,CASSRSRGSQETQYF,TGTGCCAGCTCCCGCTCGCGAGGTTCCCAAGAGACCCAGTACTTC
TRBJ2-1,.,TRBD2,TRBV15,CATSNGEGNEQFF,TGTGCCACCAGCAATGGGGAGGGCAATGAGCAGTTCTTC
TRBJ1-5,.,.,TRBV19,CASSTLFGASNQPQHF,TGTGCCAGTAGTACGTTATTCGGCGCCAGCAATCAGCCCCAGCATTTT
TRBJ2-2,.,.,TRBV2,CASRKLTGELFF,TGTGCCAGCAGAAAACTAACCGGGGAGCTGTTTTTT
TRBJ2-3,.,.,TRBV6-4,CASSRETGTDTQYF,TGTGCCAGCAGTCGGGAGACGGGAACAGATACGCAGTATTTT
TRBJ2-1,.,.,TRBV30,CAWGRTPGGSREQFF,TGTGCCTGGGGTAGGACCCCCGGAGGGAGCCGTGAGCAGTTCTTC
TRBJ2-5,.,.,TRBV7-3,CASPPPHNMPGRGETQYF,TGTGCCAGCCCCCCCCCACACAATATGCCAGGGAGAGGTGAGACCCAGTACTTC
TRBJ2-7,.,.,TRBV6-1,CASLAVAGKGEQYF,TGTGCCAGCCTCGCCGTTGCGGGGAAGGGTGAGCAGTACTTC
TRBJ2-3,.,.,TRBV7-9,CASSNREQADTQYF,TGTGCCAGCAGCAACCGGGAGCAGGCAGATACGCAGTATTTT
TRBJ2-2,.,TRBD1,TRBV7-9,CASSTPTGAESTGELFF,TGTGCCAGCAGCACCCCGACAGGGGCTGAGAGCACCGGGGAGCTGTTTTTT
TRBJ1-2,.,.,TRBV4-1,CASSQVGGKRMGYTF,TGCGCCAGCAGCCAGGTAGGAGGGAAAAGGATGGGCTACACCTTC
TRBJ2-3,.,.,TRBV19,CASSIENGADTQYF,TGTGCCAGTAGTATAGAGAATGGGGCAGATACGCAGTATTTT
TRBJ2-3,few,.,TRBV6-1,CAGEGGSTDTQYF,TGTGCCGGAGAAGGGGGAAGCACAGATACGCAGTATTTT
TRBJ1-3,once,.,TRBV4-1,CASSPRPLWGPSSGNTIYF,TGCGCCAGCAGCCCCCGCCCATTGTGGGGGCCGAGCTCTGGAAACACCATATATTTT
TRBJ2-1,.,TRBD1,TRBV4-1,CASSQDRTGDNEQFF,TGCGCCAGCAGCCAAGACCGGACAGGCGACAATGAGCAGTTCTTC
TRBJ2-2,.,.,TRBV14,CASSQGAVNTGELFF,TGTGCCAGCAGCCAAGGGGCAGTGAACACCGGGGAGCTGTTTTTT
TRBJ2-5,.,TRBD2,TRBV28,CATLDSGLAQETQYF,TGTGCCACCCTCGACAGTGGACTAGCGCAAGAGACCCAGTACTTC
TRBJ2-1,.,.,TRBV18,CASSPKTLGVYNEQFF,TGTGCCAGCTCACCAAAAACGCTGGGGGTTTACAATGAGCAGTTCTTC
TRBJ2-3,.,.,TRBV23-1,CASSQSVQAPCTDTQYF,TGCGCCAGCAGTCAATCGGTACAGGCCCCTTGCACAGATACGCAGTATTTT